The rows below give T cell receptor beta chains drawn from one sample of a study of blood T cell repertoires in COVID-19. Produced via immunoSEQ multiplex PCR; TCRdb's table is partial and in-frame only. The sample comprises roughly 280,000 clones, 75% to 90% of which are singletons, and less than 6% rests with the top ten. Sequenced material: peripheral blood. These TCRs come from a man in his sixties who had recovered from COVID-19. The CDR3 runs from the conserved cysteine through the conserved F or W. The D gene is left open where the match is weak. A row's size may be missing; if present it is once, few, many or a size class.

. | TRBJ2-5 | TRBV6-5 | TRBD1 | CASKPTGYETQYF | TGTGCCAGCAAACCGACAGGGTATGAGACCCAGTACTTC
. | TRBJ2-2 | TRBV6-5 | . | CASRKGQRIDGELFF | TGTGCCAGCAGGAAGGGACAAAGGATTGACGGGGAGCTGTTTTTT
. | TRBJ2-1 | TRBV24-1 | . | CATSDSGLVQFF | TGTGCCACCAGTGATTCGGGGTTGGTGCAGTTCTTC
. | TRBJ1-1 | TRBV3-1/TRBV3-2 | . | CASREGIGVTEAFF | TGTGCCAGCAGGGAGGGTATCGGAGTCACTGAAGCTTTCTTT
. | TRBJ2-1 | TRBV15 | TRBD1 | CATSRDQGQANEQFF | TGTGCCACCAGCAGAGATCAGGGACAGGCCAATGAGCAGTTCTTC
. | TRBJ1-2 | TRBV7-6 | TRBD1 | CASSLRTGDLAYGYTF | TGTGCCAGCAGCTTAAGGACAGGGGATTTAGCCTATGGCTACACCTTC
. | TRBJ2-7 | TRBV11-2 | TRBD2 | CASSSQREWYEQYF | TGTGCCAGCAGCTCCCAGCGGGAGTGGTACGAGCAGTACTTC
. | TRBJ2-3 | TRBV7-2 | TRBD2 | CASRLSGGGADTQYF | TGTGCCAGCAGACTAAGCGGGGGGGGAGCAGATACGCAGTATTTT
few | TRBJ2-1 | TRBV7-2 | TRBD1 | CASSTGQGGYNEQFF | TGTGCCAGCAGCACTGGACAGGGCGGTTACAATGAGCAGTTCTTC
few | TRBJ2-1 | TRBV6-5 | TRBD2 | CASRSSGPSGTFF | TGTGCCAGCAGATCATCCGGGCCCAGCGGGACGTTCTTC
few | TRBJ2-7 | TRBV18 | . | CASSLSEGYEQYF | TGTGCCAGCTCACTCTCAGAGGGCTACGAGCAGTACTTC
. | TRBJ2-6 | TRBV9 | . | CASSERPGAGANVLTF | TGTGCCAGCAGCGAACGACCAGGGGCTGGGGCCAACGTCCTGACTTTC
. | TRBJ1-5 | TRBV10-2 | TRBD1 | CASSDRDRGNNQPQHF | TGCGCCAGCAGTGACCGGGACAGGGGGAACAATCAGCCCCAGCATTTT
. | TRBJ1-4 | TRBV7-2 | . | CASSVGGTNEKLFF | TGTGCCAGCAGCGTAGGTGGCACTAATGAAAAACTGTTTTTT
. | TRBJ2-3 | TRBV5-4 | TRBD2 | CASSPGGGGPDTQYF | TGTGCCAGCAGCCCGGGAGGGGGGGGCCCAGATACGCAGTATTTT